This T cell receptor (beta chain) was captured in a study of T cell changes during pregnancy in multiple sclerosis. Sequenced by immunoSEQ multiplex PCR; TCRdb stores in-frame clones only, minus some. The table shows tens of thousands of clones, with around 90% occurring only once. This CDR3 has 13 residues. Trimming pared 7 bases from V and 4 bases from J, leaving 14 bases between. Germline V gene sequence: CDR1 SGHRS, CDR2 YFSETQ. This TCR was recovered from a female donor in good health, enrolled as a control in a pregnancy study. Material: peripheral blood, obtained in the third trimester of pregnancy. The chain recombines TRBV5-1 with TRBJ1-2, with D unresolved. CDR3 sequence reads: CASSSGFAYGYTF. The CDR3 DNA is TGCGCCAGCTCGTCCGGGTTCGCCTATGGCTACACCTTC.